A selection of T cell receptor beta chains follows, all from one sample in a study of shared clonotypes between healthy human individuals. The data were produced by immunoSEQ multiplex PCR, yet TCRdb's version contains in-frame clones alone and is incomplete. The data contain approximately 440,000 clones, around 77% of them singletons. Sequencing used PBMCs. The receptors shown here come from a woman aged 40 to 55 in good health. Some clones in this sample may be carry-over from other donors' samples. Both conserved end residues are part of each CDR3. The D gene is left open where the match is weak. Where a row states a size, it is once, few, many or the class of an expanded clone; other rows omit it.

>TRBJ1-5|TRBV19|NA|NA
TGTGCCAGTAGTCCGGGGAGCAATCAGCCCCAGCATTTT
CASSPGSNQPQHF
>TRBJ2-3|TRBV2|NA|NA
TGTGCCAGCAGTTACAGCACAGATACGCAGTATTTT
CASSYSTDTQYF
>TRBJ2-2|TRBV9|NA|few
TGTGCCAGCTCCCGTGAGGGGACGTACACCGGGGAGCTGTTTTTT
CASSREGTYTGELFF
>TRBJ1-2|TRBV30|NA|NA
TGTGCCTGGAGTGTTCAGTCCTATGGCTACACCTTC
CAWSVQSYGYTF
>TRBJ2-2|TRBV18|NA|NA
TGTGCCAGCTCACCACCGCTGGGCCCGGACACCGGGGAGCTGTTTTTT
CASSPPLGPDTGELFF
>TRBJ1-2|TRBV27|TRBD1|NA
TGTGCCAGCAGTTCACCGACAGGGGGAGGCTATGGCTACACCTTC
CASSSPTGGGYGYTF
>TRBJ2-7|TRBV4-3|TRBD2|NA
TGCGCCAGCAGCTGGGCGGGAGCATCCTACGAGCAGTACTTC
CASSWAGASYEQYF
>TRBJ2-5|TRBV30|NA|NA
TGTGCCTGGAGTGTTTTGGGGGCAGAGACCCAGTACTTC
CAWSVLGAETQYF
>TRBJ2-1|TRBV4-3|NA|NA
TGCGCCAGCAGCCAAGTTGAGTGGGGGACTGAGCAGTTCTTC
CASSQVEWGTEQFF
>TRBJ2-1|TRBV18|NA|NA
TGTGCCAGCTCACCTCTGGACAAACCGAGCTCCTACAATGAGCAGTTCTTC
CASSPLDKPSSYNEQFF
>TRBJ2-1|TRBV9|TRBD2|NA
TGTGCCAGCAGCGACCGACTAGCTTCAGAGCAGTTCTTC
CASSDRLASEQFF
>TRBJ1-4|TRBV5-1|TRBD1|NA
TGCGCCAGCAGCCAGGGACAGGACAATGAAAAACTGTTTTTT
CASSQGQDNEKLFF
>TRBJ1-1|TRBV20-1|NA|few
TGCAGTGTCGAGAGAAACACTGAAGCTTTCTTT
CSVERNTEAFF
>TRBJ2-1|TRBV2|TRBD2|NA
TGTGCCAGCAGGTTTTGTCTCAGCGGGAGCTCCTACAATGAGCAGTTCTTC
CASRFCLSGSSYNEQFF
>TRBJ1-1|TRBV11-2|TRBD1|NA
TGTGCCAGCAGAGGGACAGGGGCCATGAACACTGAAGCTTTCTTT
CASRGTGAMNTEAFF
>TRBJ2-7|TRBV11-2|NA|NA
TGTGCCAGCAGCTTAGAAGGGGTGGCGGGACCCTACGAGCAGTACTTC
CASSLEGVAGPYEQYF
>TRBJ2-7|TRBV25-1|NA|once
TGTGCCAGCAGTGACCGGACTGTTAGCTCCTACGAGCAGTACTTC
CASSDRTVSSYEQYF
>TRBJ2-1|TRBV28|TRBD1|NA
TGTGCCAGCAGTTTAGGACAGGGATTGGTGTATGAGCAGTTCTTC
CASSLGQGLVYEQFF
>TRBJ2-2|TRBV6-1|NA|few
TGTGCCAGCGCCGGAGGGCAGGGAGGTCCCGGGGAGCTGTTTTTT
CASAGGQGGPGELFF
>TRBJ2-7|TRBV11-2|TRBD1|NA
TGTGCCAGCAGCGGGACAGGGCTGGCCTACGAGCAGTACTTC
CASSGTGLAYEQYF
>TRBJ2-4|TRBV18|NA|few
TGTGCCAGCGTCGGAGATGGAGCCAAAAACATTCAGTACTTC
CASVGDGAKNIQYF
>TRBJ2-5|TRBV30|NA|NA
TGTGCCTGGAGTGTACTGGGGACGTACCAAGAGACCCAGTACTTC
CAWSVLGTYQETQYF
>TRBJ2-1|TRBV11-3|NA|NA
TGTGCCAGCAGCTTAGATGGACCGGGTTACAATGAGCAGTTCTTC
CASSLDGPGYNEQFF
>TRBJ2-2|TRBV5-1|TRBD1|NA
TGCGCCAGCAGCTTGACGGACAGGGGGCTGGCCGGGGAGCTGTTCTTT
CASSLTDRGLAGELFF
>TRBJ2-7|TRBV6-6|NA|NA
TGTGCCAGCAGTTACTCGAACGAGCAGTACTTC
CASSYSNEQYF
>TRBJ2-7|TRBV30|NA|NA
TGTGCCTGGAGTGTAAGGGGTGAGGAGCAGTACTTC
CAWSVRGEEQYF
>TRBJ1-5|TRBV7-9|NA|NA
TGTGCCAGCAGCCTTAGCAATCAGCCCCAGCATTTT
CASSLSNQPQHF
>TRBJ2-7|TRBV7-2|TRBD1|NA
TGTGCCAGCAGCCCCGCCGGGGGACAGGGGAACGAGCAGTACTTC
CASSPAGGQGNEQYF
>TRBJ1-4|TRBV28|NA|NA
TGTGCCAGCAGTTTAGTGATTAATGAAAAACTGTTTTTT
CASSLVINEKLFF
>TRBJ2-1|TRBV7-9|TRBD2|NA
TGTGCCAGCAGCTTTATAGGTAGCGGGGTTGAGCAGTTCTTC
CASSFIGSGVEQFF
>TRBJ1-2|TRBV5-8|NA|once
NA
CASSLWGPGTF
>TRBJ2-5|TRBV5-1|NA|once
TGCGCCAGCAGCATGGGACAAGGAGAGACCCAGTACTTC
CASSMGQGETQYF
>TRBJ1-1|TRBV30|NA|NA
TGTGCCTGGAGGCCCGACAGAATAGCTTTCTTT
CAWRPDRIAFF
>TRBJ2-7|TRBV27|NA|NA
TGTGCCAGCAGTTTACGTTGGCAGGGCCCCTACGAGCAGTACTTC
CASSLRWQGPYEQYF
>TRBJ2-1|TRBV9|TRBD2|NA
TGTGCCAGCAGCGTAGATGCGGGGGTGTATGTTGAGCAGTTCTTC
CASSVDAGVYVEQFF
>TRBJ1-1|TRBV30|NA|NA
TGTGCTCGAAAGTGGGGGAACACTGAAGCTTTCTTT
CARKWGNTEAFF
>TRBJ1-2|TRBV15|NA|NA
TGTGCCACCAGCAGAGGGGTGGGGGGCTACACCTTC
CATSRGVGGYTF
>TRBJ2-5|TRBV7-8|TRBD2|NA
TGTGCCAGCAGCTTAGTTTCTAGCGGAGAGACCCAGTACTTC
CASSLVSSGETQYF
>TRBJ1-5|TRBV19|NA|few
TGTGCCAGTAACGGGGCAGCTCTCAATCAGCCCCAGCATTTT
CASNGAALNQPQHF
>TRBJ2-2|TRBV6-1|TRBD2|NA
TGTGCCAGCAGTCCTAGCGGGAGGGACGCCGGGGAGCTGTTTTTT
CASSPSGRDAGELFF
>TRBJ2-5|TRBV18|NA|once
TGTGCCAGCTCACCACTGACTGCATGGGAGACCCAGTACTTC
CASSPLTAWETQYF
>TRBJ1-5|TRBV10-2|NA|NA
TGCGCCAGCAGTGAGCGTCGCGGACAGCCCCAGCATTTT
CASSERRGQPQHF
>TRBJ2-7|TRBV9|TRBD1|NA
TGTGCCAGCAGCGCCCATCCGGGACAGAGTACCTACGAGCAGTACTTC
CASSAHPGQSTYEQYF
>TRBJ2-5|TRBV6-4|NA|NA
TGTGCCAGCAGTGAGAGGTCGGGCGGCCAAGAGACCCAGTACTTC
CASSERSGGQETQYF
>TRBJ2-7|TRBV11-2|TRBD1|NA
TGTGCCAGCAGCTTAGCGCCCCAGGGGGTTTACGAGCAGTACTTC
CASSLAPQGVYEQYF
>TRBJ2-7|TRBV15|TRBD1|NA
TGTGCCACCAGCAGAAACACCTCCCCCGGGACAGGGCTGTACGAGCAGTACTTC
CATSRNTSPGTGLYEQYF
>TRBJ1-1|TRBV7-2|NA|NA
TGTGCCAGCAGCCTACTGGGGAACACTGAAGCTTTCTTT
CASSLLGNTEAFF
>TRBJ1-2|TRBV19|NA|NA
TGTGCCAGTAGTATAGCCGACTATGGCTACACCTTC
CASSIADYGYTF
>TRBJ1-4|TRBV4-1|NA|once
TGCGCCAGCAGCCAAGGGTTAAAGGCCGAAAAACTGTTTTTT
CASSQGLKAEKLFF
>TRBJ2-1|TRBV7-2|TRBD1|NA
TGTGCCAGCAGCTCTCGAGGGGGCTTGGGTGAGCAGTTCTTC
CASSSRGGLGEQFF
>TRBJ2-6|TRBV11-1|NA|NA
TGTGCCAGCAGCTTAAGTCTCTCTGGGGCCAACGTCCTGACTTTC
CASSLSLSGANVLTF
>TRBJ2-5|TRBV4-1|TRBD2|NA
TGCGCCAGCAGCCAAGAAAGCCTAGCGGGAAAGAAAGAGACCCAGTACTTC
CASSQESLAGKKETQYF
>TRBJ2-7|TRBV7-6|TRBD2|once
TGTGCCAGCAGCTCCGGGACTAGCGGAATATCCTACGAGCAGTACTTC
CASSSGTSGISYEQYF
>TRBJ2-7|TRBV29-1|NA|NA
TGCAGCGTTAAGGATCGCGGCAACTCCTACGAGCAGTACTTC
CSVKDRGNSYEQYF